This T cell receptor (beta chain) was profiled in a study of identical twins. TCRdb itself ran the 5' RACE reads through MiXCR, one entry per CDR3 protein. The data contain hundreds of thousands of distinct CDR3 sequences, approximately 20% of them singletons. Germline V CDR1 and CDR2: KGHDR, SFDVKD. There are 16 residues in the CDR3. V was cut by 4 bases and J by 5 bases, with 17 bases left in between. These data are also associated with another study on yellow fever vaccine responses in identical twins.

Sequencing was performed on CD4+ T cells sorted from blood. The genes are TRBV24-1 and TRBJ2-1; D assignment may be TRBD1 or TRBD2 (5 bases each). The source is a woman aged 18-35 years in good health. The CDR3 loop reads CATSDRRASYHNEQFF. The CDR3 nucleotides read TGTGCCACCAGTGACCGCAGGGCTAGCTACCACAATGAGCAGTTCTTC.